Given below is one T cell receptor beta chain in context. The source of the sample is a study of shared clonotypes between healthy human individuals. Per the germline V gene, CDR1 is MGHDK and CDR2 is SYGVNS. The length of the CDR3 is 12 residues. Trimming took 7 bases from V and 10 from J, leaving 11 bases between them. The method was immunoSEQ multiplex PCR; TCRdb's version includes in-frame clones alone and lacks a portion of them. The sample lists about 2.5 million clones, about 90% occurring once. Sequencing input: naive CD4+ T cells from PBMCs. Subset: CD45RA+ positively selected. This chain connects TRBV25-1 to TRBJ1-6; D might be TRBD1 (6 bases). This TCR derives from a man between 18 and 29 years old in good health. Some clones in this sample may be carry-over from other donors' samples. CDR3 loop: CASNRDRSPLHF. CDR3 nucleotide sequence: TGTGCCAGCAACAGGGACCGGTCACCCCTCCACTTT.